What follows are 3 T cell receptor beta chains derived from one specimen sequenced in a study of PD-1 blockade in classical Hodgkin lymphoma. The patients all showed relapse after autologous stem cell transplantation, while their brentuximab vedotin exposure varied. TCRdb's copy holds only in-frame clones and misses some; the assay was immunoSEQ multiplex PCR. The data contain 57,000 or so clones, more than 70% of them singletons. The sequencing here drew on peripheral blood mononuclear cells (PBMCs), taken at baseline. The source is a human donor with classical Hodgkin lymphoma.

This clone was counted between two and nine times. The V and J genes are TRBV6-5 and TRBJ1-1; weak D call: TRBD1 (5 bases). V was trimmed by 2 bases and J by 7 bases, leaving 17 bases between them. This CDR3 contains 15 residues. Germline V gives CDR1 MNHEY, CDR2 SVGAGI. The CDR3 coding sequence is TGTGCCAGCAGTTACGCCGGACAAAACCTCGGTGAAGCTTTCTTT. Translating it yields CASSYAGQNLGEAFF.

The genes are TRBV18 and TRBJ2-7; D remains unclear. CDR3 length equals 13 residues. V was pared by 5 bases and J by 0 bases, with 8 bases between. CDR1 and CDR2 (germline): KGHSH, LQKENI. The CDR3 DNA reads TGTGCCAGCTCAGTCAGCAGCTCCTACGAGCAGTACTTC. Protein product: CASSVSSSYEQYF.

This chain joins TRBV29-1 and TRBJ2-3, with D uncertain. V gave up 7 bases and J gave up 6 bases, with 14 bases separating them. The germline V gene has CDR1 SQVTM and CDR2 ANQGSEA. CDR3 length: 12 residues. The CDR3 sequence is CSAITSRDTQYF. CDR3 bases: TGCAGCGCGATCACGTCCCGCGATACGCAGTATTTT.